This TCR beta chain emerged from a study of blood T cell repertoires in COVID-19. On the study more broadly: Whether acute or convalescent, the COVID-19 samples came from the United States, Italy and Spain. PBMCs, B-cell-depleted T cells, or T cells were the source of the cDNA or gDNA that made up the material.

In the original workflow: Estimates of nucleated cell counts were drawn from the amplification of reference gene primers. This table comes from immunoSEQ multiplex PCR, and its TCRdb copy is limited to in-frame clones, with some not included. V, J and clone size were drawn from that table, and D and trimming were deduced from the DNA. The sample holds over 200,000 clones, just over 85% seen once. This CDR3 has 15 amino acids. With V trimmed by 0 bases and J by 6 bases, 6 bases remained unmatched. In germline, CDR1 is SGDLS, CDR2 YYNGEE. Sequencing used peripheral blood. The J gene is TRBJ2-4, the V gene TRBV9, with TRBD1 matching 7 bases. The source is a man aged 18 to 35 with active or convalescent COVID-19. The CDR3 DNA follows: TGTGCCAGCAGCGTAGGATTTAGGGGGCGAAACATTCAGTACTTC. This gives the protein CASSVGFRGRNIQYF.